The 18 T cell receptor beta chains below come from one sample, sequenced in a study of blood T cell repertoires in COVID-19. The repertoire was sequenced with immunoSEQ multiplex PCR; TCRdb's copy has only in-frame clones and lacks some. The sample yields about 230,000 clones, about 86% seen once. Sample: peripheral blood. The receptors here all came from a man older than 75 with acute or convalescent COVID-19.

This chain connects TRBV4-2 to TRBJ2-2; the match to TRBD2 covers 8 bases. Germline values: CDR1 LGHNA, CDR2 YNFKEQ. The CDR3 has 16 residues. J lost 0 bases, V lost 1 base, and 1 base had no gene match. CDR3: CASSQGAGANTGELFF. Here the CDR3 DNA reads TGTGCCAGCAGCCAAGGAGCGGGAGCGAACACCGGGGAGCTGTTTTTT.

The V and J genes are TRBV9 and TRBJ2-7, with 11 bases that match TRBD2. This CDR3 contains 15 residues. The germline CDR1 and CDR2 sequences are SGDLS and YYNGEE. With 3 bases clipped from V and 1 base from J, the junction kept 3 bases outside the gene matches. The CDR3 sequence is CASSAGTSGSYEQYF. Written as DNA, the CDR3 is TGTGCCAGCAGCGCCGGGACTAGCGGATCCTACGAGCAGTACTTC.

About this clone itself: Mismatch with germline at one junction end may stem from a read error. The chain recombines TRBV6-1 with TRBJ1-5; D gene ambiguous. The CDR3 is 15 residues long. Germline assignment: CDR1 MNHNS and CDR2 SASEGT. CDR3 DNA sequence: TGTGCCAGCAGGGAAGGTGTTTCTTACAATCAGCCCCAGCATTTT. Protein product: CASREGVSYNQPQHF.

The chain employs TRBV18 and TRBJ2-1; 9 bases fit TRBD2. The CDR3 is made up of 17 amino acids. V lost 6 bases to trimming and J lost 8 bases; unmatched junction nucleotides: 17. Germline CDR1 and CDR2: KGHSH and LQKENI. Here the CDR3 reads CASSLIRSSGNVDEQFF. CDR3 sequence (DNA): TGTGCCAGCTCCCTGATACGTTCTAGCGGGAACGTCGATGAGCAGTTCTTC.

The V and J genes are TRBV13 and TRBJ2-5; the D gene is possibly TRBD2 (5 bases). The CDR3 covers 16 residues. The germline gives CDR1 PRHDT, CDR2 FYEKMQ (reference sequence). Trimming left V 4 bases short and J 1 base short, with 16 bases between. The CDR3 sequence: CASSSQKEESQETQYF. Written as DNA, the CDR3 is TGTGCCAGCAGCTCCCAGAAGGAGGAGTCCCAAGAGACCCAGTACTTC. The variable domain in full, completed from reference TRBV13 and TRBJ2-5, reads AAGVIQSPRHLIKEKRETATLKCYPIPRHDTVYWYQQGPGQDPQFLISFYEKMQSDKGSIPDRFSAQQFSDYHSELNMSSLELGDSALYFCASSSQKEESQETQYFGPGTRLLVL.

The DNA of the CDR3 is TGCAGTGCTAGTCTCCCCGGACTGTTACCGGGGGTCCCCGCTTCTAACTATGGCTACACCTTC. It is translated as CSASLPGLLPGVPASNYGYTF. V usage is TRBV20-1 and J usage is TRBJ1-2, with D possibly matching TRBD1 (5 bases). The CDR3 runs to 21 residues. V lost 3 bases to trimming and J lost 0 bases, with 32 bases between them. The germline V gene has CDR1 DFQATT and CDR2 SNEGSKA (reference sequence).

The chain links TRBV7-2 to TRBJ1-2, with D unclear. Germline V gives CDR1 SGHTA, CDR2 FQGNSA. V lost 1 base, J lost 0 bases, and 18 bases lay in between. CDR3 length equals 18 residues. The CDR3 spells CASSLVARREAANYGYTF. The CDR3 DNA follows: TGTGCCAGCAGCTTAGTTGCCCGACGGGAGGCGGCTAACTATGGCTACACCTTC.

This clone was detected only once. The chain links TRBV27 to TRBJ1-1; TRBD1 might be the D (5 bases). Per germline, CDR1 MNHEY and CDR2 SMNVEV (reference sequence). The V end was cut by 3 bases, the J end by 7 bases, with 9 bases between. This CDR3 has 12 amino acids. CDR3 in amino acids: CASSFRGNEAFF. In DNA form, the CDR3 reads TGTGCCAGCAGTTTTCGGGGGAATGAAGCTTTCTTT.

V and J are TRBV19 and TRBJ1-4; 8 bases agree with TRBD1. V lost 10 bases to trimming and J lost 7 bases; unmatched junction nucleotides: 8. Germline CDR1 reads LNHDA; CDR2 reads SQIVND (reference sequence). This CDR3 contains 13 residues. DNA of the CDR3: TGTGCCACCCGACAGGGGTTCGGTGAAAAACTGTTTTTT. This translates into CATRQGFGEKLFF.

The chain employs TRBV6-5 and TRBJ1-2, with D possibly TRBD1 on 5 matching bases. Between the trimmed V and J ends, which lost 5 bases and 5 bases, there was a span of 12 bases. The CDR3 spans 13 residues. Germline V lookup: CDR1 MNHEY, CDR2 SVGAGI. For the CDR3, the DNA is TGTGCCAGCAGTCAGCCCGGGGGGTATGGCTACACCTTC. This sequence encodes CASSQPGGYGYTF.

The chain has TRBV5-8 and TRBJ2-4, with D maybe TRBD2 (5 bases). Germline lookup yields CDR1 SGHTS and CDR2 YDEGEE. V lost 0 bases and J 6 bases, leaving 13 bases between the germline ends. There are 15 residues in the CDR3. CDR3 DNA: TGTGCCAGCAGCTTGGGCGGTATAGCGCCAAACATTCAGTACTTC. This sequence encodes CASSLGGIAPNIQYF.

CDR3 protein: CASSSLRTSGLAKNIQYF. CDR3 sequence (DNA): TGTGCCAGTAGTTCCCTAAGGACTAGCGGATTAGCCAAAAACATTCAGTACTTC. The chain carries TRBV19 and TRBJ2-4; TRBD2 matches at 10 bases. Trimming took 5 bases from V and 0 from J; bases not matched to a gene: 10. The CDR3 consists of 18 residues. Germline-derived CDR1 and CDR2 are LNHDA and SQIVND (reference sequence).

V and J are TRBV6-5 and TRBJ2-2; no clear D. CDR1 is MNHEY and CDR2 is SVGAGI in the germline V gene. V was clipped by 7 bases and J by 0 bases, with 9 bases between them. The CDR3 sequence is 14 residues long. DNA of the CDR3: TGTGCCAGCAAATCGAGATCGAACACCGGGGAGCTGTTTTTT. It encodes CASKSRSNTGELFF.

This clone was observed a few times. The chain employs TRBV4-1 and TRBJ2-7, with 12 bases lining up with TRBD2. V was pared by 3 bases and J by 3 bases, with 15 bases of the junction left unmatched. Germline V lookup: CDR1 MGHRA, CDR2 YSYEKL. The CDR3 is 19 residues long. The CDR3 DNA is TGCGCCAGCAGCCACACGACTAGCGGGGGACCCGAAGTTAACTACGAGCAGTACTTC. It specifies CASSHTTSGGPEVNYEQYF.

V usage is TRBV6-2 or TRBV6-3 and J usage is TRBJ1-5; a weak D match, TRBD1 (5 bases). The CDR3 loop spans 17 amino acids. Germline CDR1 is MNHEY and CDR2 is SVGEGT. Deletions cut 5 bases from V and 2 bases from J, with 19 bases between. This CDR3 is CASSAGWGVSGNQPQHF. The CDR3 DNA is TGTGCCAGCAGTGCGGGTTGGGGGGTATCGGGCAATCAGCCCCAGCATTTT.

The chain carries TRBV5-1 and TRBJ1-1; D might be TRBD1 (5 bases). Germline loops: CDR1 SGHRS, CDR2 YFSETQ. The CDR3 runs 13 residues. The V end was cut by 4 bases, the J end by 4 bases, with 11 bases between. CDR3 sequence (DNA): TGCGCCAGCAGCGCAGGGATCGGCACTGAAGCTTTCTTT. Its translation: CASSAGIGTEAFF.

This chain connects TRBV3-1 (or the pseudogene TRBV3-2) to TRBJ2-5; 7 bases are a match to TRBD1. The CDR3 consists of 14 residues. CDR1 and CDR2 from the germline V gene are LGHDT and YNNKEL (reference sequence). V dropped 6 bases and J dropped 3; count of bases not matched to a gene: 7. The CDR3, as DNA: TGTGCCAGCAGGATCCGGGACAGAGAAGAGACCCAGTACTTC. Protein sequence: CASRIRDREETQYF.

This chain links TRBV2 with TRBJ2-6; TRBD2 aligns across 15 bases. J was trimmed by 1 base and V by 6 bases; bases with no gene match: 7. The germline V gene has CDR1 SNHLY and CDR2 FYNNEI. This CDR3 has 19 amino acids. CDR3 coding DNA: TGTGCCAGCAGCTACGGGACTAGCGGGGGGCCTTCTGGGGCCAACGTCCTGACTTTC. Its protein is CASSYGTSGGPSGANVLTF.